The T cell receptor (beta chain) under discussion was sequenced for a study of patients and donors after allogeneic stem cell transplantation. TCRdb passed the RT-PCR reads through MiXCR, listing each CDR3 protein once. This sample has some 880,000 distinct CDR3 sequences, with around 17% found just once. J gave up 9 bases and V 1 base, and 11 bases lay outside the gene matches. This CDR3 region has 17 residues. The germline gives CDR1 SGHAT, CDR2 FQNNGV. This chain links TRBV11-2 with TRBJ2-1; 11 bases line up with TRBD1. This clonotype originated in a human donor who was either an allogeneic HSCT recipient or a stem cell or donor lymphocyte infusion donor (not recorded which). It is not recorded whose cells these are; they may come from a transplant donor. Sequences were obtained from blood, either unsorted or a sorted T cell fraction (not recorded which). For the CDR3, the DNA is TGTGCCAGCAGCTTAGTGGGGACAGGGGGTAAATCGGGTGAGCAGTTCTTC. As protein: CASSLVGTGGKSGEQFF. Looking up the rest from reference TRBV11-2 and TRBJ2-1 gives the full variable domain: EAGVAQSPRYKIIEKRQSVAFWCNPISGHATLYWYQQILGQGPKLLIQFQNNGVVDDSQLPKDRFSAERLKGVDSTLKIQPAKLEDSAVYLCASSLVGTGGKSGEQFFGPGTRLTVL.